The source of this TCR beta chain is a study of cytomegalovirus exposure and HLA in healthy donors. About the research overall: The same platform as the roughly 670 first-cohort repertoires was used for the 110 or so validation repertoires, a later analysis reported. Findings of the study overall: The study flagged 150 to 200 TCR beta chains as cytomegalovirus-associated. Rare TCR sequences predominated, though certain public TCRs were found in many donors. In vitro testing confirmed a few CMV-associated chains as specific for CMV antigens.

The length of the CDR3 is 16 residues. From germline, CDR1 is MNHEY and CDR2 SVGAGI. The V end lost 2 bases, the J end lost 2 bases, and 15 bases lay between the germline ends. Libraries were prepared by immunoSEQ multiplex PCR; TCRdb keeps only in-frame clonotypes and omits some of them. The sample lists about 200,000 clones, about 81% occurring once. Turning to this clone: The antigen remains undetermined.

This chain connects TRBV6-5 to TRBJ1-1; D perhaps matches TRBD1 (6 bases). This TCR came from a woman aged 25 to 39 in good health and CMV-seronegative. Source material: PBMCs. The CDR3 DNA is TGTGCCAGCAGTTACAAGACAGGAGTTAGAAACACTGAAGCTTTCTTT. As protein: CASSYKTGVRNTEAFF.